The clone carrying this T cell receptor (beta chain) was counted many times. Its specificity is not known. The data originate from a study of T-cell memory formation after mild COVID-19. Employing constant-segment primers, 5'RACE generated TCR alpha and TCR beta cDNA libraries bearing sample barcodes and UMIs. Each CDR3 protein is one row after TCRdb ran MiXCR on the 5' RACE reads. This sample yields 30,000 to 35,000 distinct CDR3 sequences, of which around a fifth are seen a single time; roughly 1.4% belongs to the top ten. Study-level points and caveats: Researchers found some responding clones in pre-infection memory, a sign that cross-reactive memory joined.

This TCR was sampled from an adult who had mild COVID-19 (a few samples of this study predate the infection). Cell type and time point are not known. Input material: PBMCs or a T cell subset sorted from them (not recorded which).

The CDR3 region is CASSIEGRMDGYTF. The CDR3 DNA reads as TGTGCCAGTAGTATAGAAGGCAGAATGGATGGCTACACCTTC. This chain joins TRBV19 and TRBJ1-2, with unresolved D. The CDR3 has 14 amino acids. V lost 0 bases and J 6 bases, leaving 11 bases between the germline ends. Germline V lookup: CDR1 LNHDA, CDR2 SQIVND (reference sequence).